These 9 T cell receptor beta chains were sequenced from one sample in a study of graft-versus-host responses after intestinal transplantation (dated by TCRdb to the early 2020s). These TCRs are of unknown antigen specificity. The meaning of the sample's time point label: cells obtained before transplantation from donor or recipient. Libraries were constructed by the immunoSEQ multiplex PCR assay. TCRdb took over this immuneACCESS table, retaining in-frame rearrangements with V and J assigned. Such tables are incomplete; in checked studies, under half of the missing clones stem from an unresolved V gene, and the remainder is unexplained. The sample table records 95,000 to 150,000 clones; 85% to 95% of these occur just once. The ten most abundant clones make up more than 0.095% of the sample. Source: unstimulated CD4+ T cells sorted from spleen or lymph node cells, taken before intestinal transplant. These receptors all stem from a human donor who received an intestinal transplant.

The chain combines TRBV5-1 with TRBJ2-5; possibly TRBD1 for D (5 bases). The V end lost 3 bases, the J end lost 5 bases, and 14 bases lay between the germline ends. The CDR3 loop spans 14 amino acids. CDR1 and CDR2 from the germline V gene are SGHRS and YFSETQ. The DNA of the CDR3 is TGCGCCAGCAGCTGGGGCAATATGCGGGAGACCCAGTACTTC. Encoded protein: CASSWGNMRETQYF.

The chain combines TRBV10-1 with TRBJ2-3, with TRBD2 matching over 7 bases. The CDR3 extends over 14 amino acids. Germline CDR1 WNHNN, CDR2 SYGVQD (reference sequence). Trimming took 4 bases from V and 5 from J; bases not matched to a gene: 6. The CDR3 DNA reads TGCGCCAGCAGTGGCGGGCGGGAGAAAGATACGCAGTATTTT. Translation gives CASSGGREKDTQYF.

The chain joins TRBV5-1 to TRBJ1-3; 9 bases agree with TRBD1. The trim removed 4 bases at V and 0 bases at J, leaving 8 bases unmatched. Germline V gene sequence: CDR1 SGHRS, CDR2 YFSETQ. The CDR3 has 17 residues. CDR3 region: CASSLTGTGSSGNTIYF. The CDR3 DNA reads TGCGCCAGCAGCCTGACCGGGACAGGGAGCTCTGGAAACACCATATATTTT.

The genes are TRBV12-5 and TRBJ2-4, with a possible D match to TRBD1 (5 bases). CDR3 length: 16 residues. V was shortened by 3 bases and J by 3 bases, with 15 bases between the two germline ends. Germline V gives CDR1 LGHNT, CDR2 FRNRAP. CDR3 region: CASGLGVGFVKNIQYF. The DNA for the CDR3 is TGTGCTAGTGGTTTAGGGGTGGGATTCGTCAAAAACATTCAGTACTTC.

The genes are TRBV6-6 and TRBJ2-3, with D perhaps matching TRBD1 or TRBD2 (5 bases each). The CDR3 contains 14 residues. V was clipped by 0 bases and J by 6 bases, with 10 bases between them. CDR1 and CDR2 from the germline V gene are MNHNY and SVGAGI (reference sequence). The CDR3 spells CASSYSGTADTQYF. In nucleotides, the CDR3 is TGTGCCAGCAGTTACTCAGGGACGGCCGATACGCAGTATTTT.

This clone was recorded once. V is TRBV30 and J is TRBJ2-6; D assignment may be TRBD1 or TRBD2 (5 bases each). The length of the CDR3 is 13 residues. V lost 4 bases to trimming and J lost 2 bases, with 6 bases between them. Germline assignment: CDR1 GTSNPN and CDR2 SVGIG (reference sequence). This CDR3 reads CAWMGAGANVLTF. DNA for the CDR3: TGTGCCTGGATGGGGGCTGGGGCCAACGTCCTGACTTTC.

The rearrangement joins TRBV27 to TRBJ2-7; D unclear. The CDR3 covers 15 residues. CDR1 is MNHEY and CDR2 is SMNVEV in the germline V gene (reference sequence). V lost 2 bases to trimming and J lost 2 bases, with 13 bases between them. The CDR3: CASSLLIAVPYEQYF. The CDR3 region has the DNA TGTGCCAGCAGTTTACTAATAGCCGTTCCCTACGAGCAGTACTTC.

This clone was counted a few times. The J gene is TRBJ2-7, the V gene TRBV18; 7 bases line up with TRBD2. J gave up 4 bases and V 6 bases, and 6 bases lay outside the gene matches. Germline assignment: CDR1 KGHSH and CDR2 LQKENI. The CDR3 covers 13 residues. CDR3 loop: CASSPTSEYEQYF. The CDR3 coding sequence is TGTGCCAGCTCCCCCACTAGCGAATACGAGCAGTACTTC.

The chain recombines TRBV7-2 with TRBJ2-3; 9 bases line up with TRBD2. With V trimmed by 5 bases and J by 3 bases, 18 bases remained unmatched. There are 19 residues in the CDR3. From germline, CDR1 is SGHTA and CDR2 FQGNSA. The CDR3 region has the DNA TGTGCCAGCAGCCCAGAGCAGGGCGTAGCGGGAGCTCTAACAGATACGCAGTATTTT. It yields the protein CASSPEQGVAGALTDTQYF.